These 17 T cell receptor beta chains came from one sample sequenced in a study of blood T cell repertoires in COVID-19. Clones were sequenced by immunoSEQ multiplex PCR, and TCRdb holds only the in-frame ones, with some missing. This sample has fewer than 250,000 clones, with roughly 82% found just once. Source material: peripheral blood. The receptors were sampled from a woman aged 60-70 years with COVID-19, enrolled during active disease.

The V gene is TRBV29-1, the J gene TRBJ2-1; D is uncertain. With 4 bases removed from V and 8 bases from J, the gap between germline ends came to 9 bases. This CDR3 has 11 amino acids. Germline assignment: CDR1 SQVTM and CDR2 ANQGSEA. The CDR3 nucleotides read TGCAGCGTTGTTCCCGGGTATGAGCAGTTCTTC. It translates to CSVVPGYEQFF.

The J gene is TRBJ2-7, the V gene TRBV24-1; 12 positions match TRBD2. J gave up 3 bases and V 2 bases, and 7 bases lay outside the gene matches. This CDR3 has 17 residues. The germline CDR1 and CDR2 sequences are KGHDR and SFDVKD. CDR3 loop: CATSDSGGLAGSYEQYF. The CDR3 DNA is TGTGCCACCAGTGATTCGGGCGGACTAGCGGGGAGCTACGAGCAGTACTTC.

The chain couples TRBV6-6 to TRBJ1-5, with 7 bases fitting TRBD1. The CDR3 runs to 15 residues. V was clipped by 0 bases and J by 4 bases; unmatched bases: 3. Germline CDR1 and CDR2: MNHNY and SVGAGI (reference sequence). The CDR3 protein is CASSYSVTGNQPQHF. The DNA of the CDR3 is TGTGCCAGCAGTTACTCGGTGACAGGGAATCAGCCCCAGCATTTT.

The chain is built from TRBV7-2 and TRBJ2-1, with 7 nucleotides matching TRBD2. Germline V gene data show CDR1 as SGHTA and CDR2 as FQGNSA. The V segment lost 4 bases and the J segment 9 bases; nucleotides outside the gene matches: 9. This CDR3 spans 14 amino acids. The CDR3 bases are TGTGCCAGCAGCTCACTCGGGACTATTGGTGAGCAGTTCTTC. Protein sequence: CASSSLGTIGEQFF.

The rearrangement links TRBV3-1 (or the pseudogene TRBV3-2) to TRBJ2-3; 7 positions agree with TRBD2. The CDR3 is made up of 18 amino acids. The germline CDR1 and CDR2 sequences are LGHDT and YNNKEL (reference sequence). V trimming: 4 bases; J trimming: 4 bases; junction bases outside the gene matches: 17. This CDR3 reads CASSPQRAGASRSDTQYF. DNA for the CDR3: TGTGCCAGCAGCCCACAGAGGGCGGGAGCGAGCCGGTCAGATACGCAGTATTTT.

Details on this clone: The same CDR3 also results from other DNA sequences found in this sample. The genes are TRBV5-1 and TRBJ2-1; maybe TRBD1 (5 bases). V lost 0 bases and J 5 bases, leaving 9 bases between the germline ends. Germline CDR1 and CDR2: SGHRS and YFSETQ. CDR3 length: 14 amino acids. The CDR3 sequence is CASSLVAGNNEQFF. The CDR3 nucleotides are TGCGCCAGCAGCTTGGTTGCAGGGAACAATGAGCAGTTCTTC. Variable domain in full (rest from reference TRBV5-1 and TRBJ2-1): KAGVTQTPRYLIKTRGQQVTLSCSPISGHRSVSWYQQTPGQGLQFLFEYFSETQRNKGNFPGRFSGRQFSNSRSEMNVSTLELGDSALYLCASSLVAGNNEQFFGPGTRLTVL.

This clone was observed once. V gene TRBV7-3 combines with J gene TRBJ2-6; no clear D gene. V was pared by 2 bases and J by 3 bases, with 8 bases between. This CDR3 comprises 15 residues. The germline V gene has CDR1 SGHTA and CDR2 FQGTGA. The CDR3: CASSLVNGGANVLTF. The CDR3 region has the DNA TGTGCCAGCAGCTTAGTCAACGGTGGGGCCAACGTCCTGACTTTC.

The chain carries TRBV5-8 and TRBJ2-7; 8 nucleotides line up with TRBD1. CDR1 is SGHTS and CDR2 is YDEGEE in the germline V gene. The CDR3 is 15 residues long. V lost 4 bases and J lost 5; bases outside the gene matches: 11. The DNA of the CDR3 is TGTGCCAGCAGCACAGGACAGGGATGGAGAAACGAGCAGTACTTC. Amino acid sequence: CASSTGQGWRNEQYF. Together with reference TRBV5-8 and TRBJ2-7, the CDR3 gives the full variable domain: EAGVTQSPTHLIKTRGQQATLRCSPISGHTSVYWYQQALGLGLQFLLWYDEGEERNRGNFPPRFSGRQFPNYSSELNVNALELEDSALYLCASSTGQGWRNEQYFGPGTRLTVT.

The rearrangement joins TRBV19 to TRBJ1-1; 8 bases fit TRBD1. Per germline, CDR1 LNHDA and CDR2 SQIVND (reference sequence). With V trimmed by 5 bases and J by 4 bases, 3 bases remained unmatched. The CDR3 has 13 residues. Here the CDR3 reads CASSQGARTEAFF. CDR3 in DNA: TGTGCCAGTAGTCAGGGGGCGCGCACTGAAGCTTTCTTT.

V gene TRBV5-1 combines with J gene TRBJ1-4; D possibly corresponds to TRBD1 (6 bases). V shed 4 bases and J shed 4 bases, with 17 bases lying between them. The CDR3 covers 16 residues. In germline, CDR1 is SGHRS, CDR2 YFSETQ. DNA for the CDR3: TGCGCCAGCAGCCTCTTCTCTCCAGGGGATAATGAAAAACTGTTTTTT. Translation: CASSLFSPGDNEKLFF.

V is TRBV11-2 and J is TRBJ1-5; 8 positions agree with TRBD1. The germline V gene has CDR1 SGHAT and CDR2 FQNNGV. Germline trimming cut 1 base from V and 4 bases from J; bases unmatched to any gene: 9. This CDR3 is built from 17 residues. CDR3 nucleotide sequence: TGTGCCAGCAGCTTAGGGACAGGGATATCAGGTAATCAGCCCCAGCATTTT. Its translation: CASSLGTGISGNQPQHF.

The J gene is TRBJ1-2, the V gene TRBV6-1; 7 nucleotides line up with TRBD1. Trimming removed 2 bases from V and 5 bases from J; junction bases left unmatched: 8. This CDR3 is built from 15 residues. The germline V gene encodes CDR1 MNHNS and CDR2 SASEGT. CDR3 protein: CASSERIQGEYGYTF. CDR3 DNA sequence: TGTGCCAGCAGTGAACGAATTCAGGGGGAGTATGGCTACACCTTC.

This clone appeared once. The V gene is TRBV28, the J gene TRBJ1-2; 9 bases fit TRBD1. There are 15 residues in the CDR3. V lost 3 bases to trimming and J lost 7 bases; unmatched junction nucleotides: 9. The germline V gene encodes CDR1 MDHEN and CDR2 SYDVKM. In DNA, the CDR3 is TGTGCCAGCAGTTTTCCCGGACAGGGGCTTTCTGGCTACACCTTC. It translates to CASSFPGQGLSGYTF.

The chain carries TRBV6-2 or TRBV6-3 and TRBJ1-1, with D perhaps matching TRBD1 (5 bases). V was pared by 5 bases and J by 1 base, with 17 bases between. Germline CDR1 is MNHEY and CDR2 is SVGEGT. This CDR3 region has 16 residues. The CDR3 sequence: CASSLGHTRRNTEAFF. For the CDR3, the DNA is TGTGCCAGCAGTCTCGGACACACCCGAAGGAACACTGAAGCTTTCTTT.

The V call is TRBV7-2, the J call TRBJ1-4; D possibly corresponds to TRBD1 (5 bases). CDR1 is SGHTA and CDR2 is FQGNSA in the germline V gene. The CDR3 spans 16 residues. Trimming removed 1 base at V and 0 bases at J, with 9 bases between. CDR3 sequence: CASSLVGGATNEKLFF. As DNA, the CDR3 is TGTGCCAGCAGCTTAGTGGGAGGGGCAACTAATGAAAAACTGTTTTTT. Drawing the rest from reference TRBV7-2 and TRBJ1-4, the complete variable domain is GAGVSQSPSNKVTEKGKDVELRCDPISGHTALYWYRQSLGQGLEFLIYFQGNSAPDKSGLPSDRFSAERTGGSVSTLTIQRTQQEDSAVYLCASSLVGGATNEKLFFGSGTQLSVL.

In this sample, this clone turned up once. The rearrangement links TRBV2 to TRBJ1-6, with 9 bases identical to TRBD1. V dropped 8 bases and J dropped 7; count of bases not matched to a gene: 12. Germline V lookup: CDR1 SNHLY, CDR2 FYNNEI. The CDR3 length is 16 residues. As DNA, the CDR3 is TGTGCCAGCCAACCTTGGGGGACAGGGACCAATTCACCCCTCCACTTT. It translates to CASQPWGTGTNSPLHF.

The chain has TRBV6-2 or TRBV6-3 and TRBJ2-1, with a possible D match to TRBD2 (7 bases). Trimming stripped 5 bases from V and 7 bases from J, with 24 bases between. The V gene's germline CDR1 is MNHEY and CDR2 SVGEGT. CDR3 length: 17 amino acids. Here the CDR3 reads CASSQLMGLQGGNEQFF. The CDR3 nucleotides read TGTGCCAGCAGTCAGCTGATGGGACTACAGGGAGGGAATGAGCAGTTCTTC.